The present TCR beta chain was sequenced within a study of T cells in Graves' hyperthyroidism and ophthalmopathy. Points from the study as a whole: Ophthalmopathy stood apart from stable hyperthyroidism in a 13 V-J model.

This CDR3 region has 12 residues. In germline, CDR1 is SGHTS, CDR2 YDEGEE. From RNA transcripts, TCR beta CDR3 regions were amplified. Researchers ran a first-round RT-PCR on the TCR CDR3 using the HTBI primer set. MiXCR, run by TCRdb on the multiplex PCR reads, gives a single entry per CDR3 protein. The sample yields approximately 500,000 distinct CDR3 sequences, 46% seen once. This clonotype was recorded a few times. Its antigen is unidentified. One end of the junction fails to match germline, which may point to a read error. The study left out patients who had uncontrolled infection, other autoimmune disease, pregnancy or lactation. Clinical symptoms, serum thyroxine and TRAb, thyroid ultrasound and orbital computed tomography together formed the diagnostic basis.

The gene calls are TRBV5-8 and TRBJ1-1, with D hard to call. Material: peripheral blood or thyroid tissue (not recorded which). The clonotype originates from a woman aged 18-35 years with Graves' hyperthyroidism. The CDR3: CASSLAGTGAFF. The CDR3 DNA is TGTGCCAGCAGCTTGGCCGGCACTGGAGCTTTCTTT.